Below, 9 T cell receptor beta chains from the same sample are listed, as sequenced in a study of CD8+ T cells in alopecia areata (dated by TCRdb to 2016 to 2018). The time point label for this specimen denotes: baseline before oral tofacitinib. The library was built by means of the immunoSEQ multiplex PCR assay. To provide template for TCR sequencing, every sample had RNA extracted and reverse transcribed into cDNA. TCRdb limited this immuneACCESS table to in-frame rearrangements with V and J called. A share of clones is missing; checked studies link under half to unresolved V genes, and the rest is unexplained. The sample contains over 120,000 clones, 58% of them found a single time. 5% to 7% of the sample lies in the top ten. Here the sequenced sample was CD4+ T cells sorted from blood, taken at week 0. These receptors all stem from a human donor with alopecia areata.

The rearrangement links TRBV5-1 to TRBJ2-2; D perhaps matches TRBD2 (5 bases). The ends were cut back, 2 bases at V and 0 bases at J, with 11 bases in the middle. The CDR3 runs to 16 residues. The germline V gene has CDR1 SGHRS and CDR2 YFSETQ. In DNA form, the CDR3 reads TGCGCCAGCAGCTTTCGGGGTAGCTCGAACACCGGGGAGCTGTTTTTT. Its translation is CASSFRGSSNTGELFF.

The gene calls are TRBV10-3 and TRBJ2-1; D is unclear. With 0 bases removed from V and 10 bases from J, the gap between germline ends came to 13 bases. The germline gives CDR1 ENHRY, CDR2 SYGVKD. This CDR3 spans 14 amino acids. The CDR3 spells CAISESNQVGEQFF. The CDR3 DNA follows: TGTGCCATCAGTGAGTCGAACCAGGTCGGGGAGCAGTTCTTC.

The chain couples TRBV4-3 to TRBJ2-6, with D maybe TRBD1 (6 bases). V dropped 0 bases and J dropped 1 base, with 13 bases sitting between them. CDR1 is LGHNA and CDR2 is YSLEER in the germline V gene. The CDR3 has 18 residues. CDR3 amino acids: CASSQDPGHISGANVLTF. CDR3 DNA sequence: TGCGCCAGCAGCCAAGACCCGGGACACATTTCTGGGGCCAACGTCCTGACTTTC.

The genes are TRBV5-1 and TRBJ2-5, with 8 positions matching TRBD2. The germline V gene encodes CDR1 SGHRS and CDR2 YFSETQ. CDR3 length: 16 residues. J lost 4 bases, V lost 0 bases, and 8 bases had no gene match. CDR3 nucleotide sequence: TGCGCCAGCAGCTTGGAACCCGGGGGGGCAGGAGAGACCCAGTACTTC. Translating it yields CASSLEPGGAGETQYF.

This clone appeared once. CDR3 sequence (DNA): TGCGCCAGCAGCCGGACAGGGGAGGATACGCAGTATTTT. It is translated as CASSRTGEDTQYF. The chain is built from TRBV5-1 and TRBJ2-3; 9 bases agree with TRBD1. Germline V gene data show CDR1 as SGHRS and CDR2 as YFSETQ. With 4 bases clipped from V and 6 bases from J, the junction kept 3 bases outside the gene matches. The length of the CDR3 is 13 residues.

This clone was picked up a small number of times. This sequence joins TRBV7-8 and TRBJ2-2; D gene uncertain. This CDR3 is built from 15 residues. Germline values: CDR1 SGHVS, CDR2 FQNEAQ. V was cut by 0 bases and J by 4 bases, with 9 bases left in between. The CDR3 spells CASSLAQATTGELFF. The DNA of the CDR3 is TGTGCCAGCAGCTTAGCTCAGGCTACCACCGGGGAGCTGTTTTTT.

The CDR3 protein is CASSLPGSYEQYF. DNA of the CDR3: TGTGCCAGCAGCTTACCGGGATCCTACGAGCAGTACTTC. This chain connects TRBV7-2 to TRBJ2-7; possible D gene TRBD2, 5 bases. The germline CDR1 and CDR2 sequences are SGHTA and FQGNSA. Trimming cost V 2 bases and J 1 base, with 6 bases left between them. This CDR3 is 13 amino acids long.

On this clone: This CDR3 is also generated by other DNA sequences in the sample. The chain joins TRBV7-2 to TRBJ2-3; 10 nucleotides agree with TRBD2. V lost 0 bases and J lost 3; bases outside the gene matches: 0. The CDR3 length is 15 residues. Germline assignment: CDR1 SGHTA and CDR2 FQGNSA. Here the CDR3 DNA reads TGTGCCAGCAGCTTAGCAGCGGGGGGGACAGATACGCAGTATTTT. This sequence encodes CASSLAAGGTDTQYF. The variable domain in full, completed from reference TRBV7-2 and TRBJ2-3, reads GAGVSQSPSNKVTEKGKDVELRCDPISGHTALYWYRQSLGQGLEFLIYFQGNSAPDKSGLPSDRFSAERTGGSVSTLTIQRTQQEDSAVYLCASSLAAGGTDTQYFGPGTRLTVL.

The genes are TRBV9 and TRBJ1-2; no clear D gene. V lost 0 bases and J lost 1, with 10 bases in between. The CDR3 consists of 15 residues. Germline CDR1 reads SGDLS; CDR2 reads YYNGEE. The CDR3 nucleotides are TGTGCCAGCAGCGTAGGGATAGGGTTTAACTATGGCTACACCTTC. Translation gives CASSVGIGFNYGYTF. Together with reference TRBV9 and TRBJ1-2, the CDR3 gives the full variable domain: DSGVTQTPKHLITATGQRVTLRCSPRSGDLSVYWYQQSLDQGLQFLIQYYNGEERAKGNILERFSAQQFPDLHSELNLSSLELGDSALYFCASSVGIGFNYGYTFGSGTRLTVV.